This T cell receptor beta chain is from a study of cytomegalovirus exposure and HLA in healthy donors. Whole-study findings and limits: Analyzed later, association rates of TCRs varied across HLA loci, with DRB1 most and HLA-C fewest. The authors judged a highly shared variant cluster likely a sequencing artifact.

13 Jbeta primers and 60 Vbeta primers were used for the PCR. Clones were read by immunoSEQ multiplex PCR, and TCRdb kept only the in-frame ones, dropping some. This table holds about 200,000 clones, about two thirds found once. On this clone itself: Its cognate antigen is unknown.

CDR1 is SGHTA and CDR2 is FQGTGA in the germline V gene. The CDR3 covers 15 residues. The V gene lost 3 bases and the J gene lost 9 bases, with 18 bases spanning the gap. Sequencing was done on a sample of PBMCs. The chain employs TRBV7-3 and TRBJ2-1; tentatively, D is TRBD2 (5 bases). The receptor's source is a man aged 35 to 55 in good health and CMV-seropositive. Here the CDR3 reads CASSLSGRASSEQFF. In nucleotides, the CDR3 is TGTGCCAGCAGCTTGAGCGGAAGGGCCTCGAGTGAGCAGTTCTTC.